A single sample gave rise to the 15 T cell receptor beta chains below, sequenced in a study of blood T cell repertoires in COVID-19. Repertoires were generated with immunoSEQ multiplex PCR, while TCRdb's copy carries only in-frame clones and drops some. The data hold about 240,000 clones, with 83% observed a single time. What was sequenced was peripheral blood. The receptors were gathered from a human donor in a cohort sampled during active COVID-19.

The J gene is TRBJ2-5, the V gene TRBV19; TRBD2 matches 10 bases. The CDR3 contains 16 residues. CDR1 LNHDA and CDR2 SQIVND come from the germline V gene (reference sequence). V lost 4 bases and J lost 4; bases outside the gene matches: 9. Here the CDR3 DNA reads TGTGCCAGTAGTAAAGGCCCAGCGGGGGGGCCAGAGACCCAGTACTTC. Its translation is CASSKGPAGGPETQYF.

V gene TRBV7-2 combines with J gene TRBJ2-5; 9 positions agree with TRBD2. V lost 2 bases, J lost 4 bases, and 8 bases stayed unmatched. Germline V lookup: CDR1 SGHTA, CDR2 FQGNSA. This CDR3 has 16 amino acids. CDR3 sequence (DNA): TGTGCCAGCAGCTTACTAGCGGGGTCAGAGGGAGAGACCCAGTACTTC. Amino acids: CASSLLAGSEGETQYF. The whole variable domain, remainder taken from reference TRBV7-2 and TRBJ2-5, is GAGVSQSPSNKVTEKGKDVELRCDPISGHTALYWYRQSLGQGLEFLIYFQGNSAPDKSGLPSDRFSAERTGGSVSTLTIQRTQQEDSAVYLCASSLLAGSEGETQYFGPGTRLLVL.

This sequence joins TRBV19 and TRBJ2-7; D perhaps matches TRBD2 (5 bases). Germline V gene data show CDR1 as LNHDA and CDR2 as SQIVND (reference sequence). V was cut by 3 bases and J by 0 bases, with 9 bases left in between. This CDR3 is built from 14 residues. The CDR3 DNA sequence: TGTGCCAGTAGTATTTCCGGGAACTCCTACGAGCAGTACTTC. Its translation: CASSISGNSYEQYF.

The V gene is TRBV7-3, the J gene TRBJ1-3; 8 nucleotides match TRBD1. Unmatched junction bases numbered 4, after V lost 3 bases and J lost 0 bases. Per the germline V gene, CDR1 is SGHTA and CDR2 is FQGTGA. CDR3 size: 16 residues. CDR3 region: CASSFGTGGSGNTIYF. The CDR3 DNA reads TGTGCCAGCAGCTTCGGGACAGGCGGCTCTGGAAACACCATATATTTT.

This clone has a single count. V is TRBV6-6 and J is TRBJ2-1; 11 bases agree with TRBD1. Losses at the gene ends were 5 bases for V and 13 bases for J; bases not matched to a gene: 25. Germline lookup yields CDR1 MNHNY and CDR2 SVGAGI (reference sequence). This CDR3 region has 19 residues. CDR3 protein: CASSPLVPSGTGGLSGQFF. CDR3 nucleotide sequence: TGTGCCAGCAGTCCTTTGGTACCCTCCGGGACAGGGGGATTAAGCGGTCAGTTCTTC.

This chain uses TRBV18 with TRBJ1-4, with D hard to call. The CDR3 spans 13 residues. Germline V lookup: CDR1 KGHSH, CDR2 LQKENI. The V and J ends lost 3 bases and 5 bases respectively, with 7 bases between them. CDR3 in amino acids: CASSPDGNEKLFF. CDR3 sequence (DNA): TGTGCCAGCTCACCTGACGGGAATGAAAAACTGTTTTTT.

The chain carries TRBV5-1 and TRBJ1-5; D perhaps matches TRBD1 (6 bases). Per germline, CDR1 SGHRS and CDR2 YFSETQ. V lost 0 bases, J lost 6 bases, and 13 bases lay in between. The CDR3 has 15 residues. CDR3 bases: TGCGCCAGCAGCTTGGGGATGGGGGCGGGTCAGCCCCAGCATTTT. It codes for CASSLGMGAGQPQHF.

The chain combines TRBV29-1 with TRBJ2-5; 9 bases agree with TRBD1. The V segment lost 6 bases and the J segment 5 bases; nucleotides outside the gene matches: 13. The CDR3 is 15 amino acids. The germline V gene has CDR1 SQVTM and CDR2 ANQGSEA. CDR3 residues: CSVEPRTGAVETQYF. As DNA, the CDR3 is TGCAGCGTAGAACCAAGGACAGGGGCGGTGGAGACCCAGTACTTC.

This chain uses TRBV10-3 with TRBJ1-5; no clear D gene. The CDR3 is 13 amino acids. V lost 2 bases and J 4 bases, leaving 6 bases between the germline ends. Germline CDR1 reads ENHRY; CDR2 reads SYGVKD. CDR3 nucleotide sequence: TGTGCCATCAGTGAGAACAATAATCAGCCCCAGCATTTT. Protein product: CAISENNNQPQHF.

The chain couples TRBV6-6 to TRBJ1-2, with D possibly being TRBD1 (5 bases). Germline values: CDR1 MNHNY, CDR2 SVGAGI (reference sequence). The CDR3 extends over 15 amino acids. The germline V and J ends were trimmed by 0 bases and 6 bases, with 14 bases remaining between them. The CDR3, as DNA: TGTGCCAGCAGTTACTCGACAGCCGGAGTCCATGGCTACACCTTC. Translation gives CASSYSTAGVHGYTF.

This chain joins TRBV30 and TRBJ2-3; TRBD1 matches 7 bases. The V gene's germline CDR1 is GTSNPN and CDR2 SVGIG (reference sequence). Losses at the gene ends were 5 bases for V and 4 bases for J; bases not matched to a gene: 18. This CDR3 has 17 residues. The CDR3 coding sequence is TGTGCCTGGTCCCCTACCCCGACAGGGAGACGAGCAGATACGCAGTATTTT. Translating gives CAWSPTPTGRRADTQYF.

The chain uses TRBV28 and TRBJ2-3, with 9 bases that match TRBD1. CDR1 is MDHEN and CDR2 is SYDVKM in the germline V gene. After removal of 5 bases from V and 3 bases from J, the junction contained 3 bases not matched to a gene. The CDR3 extends over 14 amino acids. The chain's CDR3 is CASSTGTGTDTQYF. Here the CDR3 DNA reads TGTGCCAGCAGTACCGGGACAGGGACAGATACGCAGTATTTT.

The chain carries TRBV6-4 and TRBJ2-3; D possibly corresponds to TRBD1 (5 bases). Germline CDR1 MRHNA, CDR2 SNTAGT. The CDR3 consists of 14 residues. Deletions cut 2 bases from V and 5 bases from J, with 11 bases between. The CDR3 DNA sequence: TGTGCCAGCAGTGACGCAGGGTTTGGAGATACGCAGTATTTT. This encodes CASSDAGFGDTQYF.

The chain links TRBV5-1 to TRBJ2-7, with D maybe TRBD2 (7 bases). This CDR3 contains 15 residues. Germline values: CDR1 SGHRS, CDR2 YFSETQ. Trimming took off 0 bases at V and 7 bases at J, with 17 bases between the two ends. CDR3 in DNA: TGCGCCAGCAGCTTGGATGGGGGCGGGAGTAGGGAGCAGTACTTC. Its protein is CASSLDGGGSREQYF.

The chain is built from TRBV2 and TRBJ1-4; no clear D. The CDR3 sequence is 16 residues long. V shed 4 bases and J shed 0 bases, with 12 bases lying between them. The germline gives CDR1 SNHLY, CDR2 FYNNEI. The CDR3: CASSGLRSTTNEKLFF. The DNA for the CDR3 is TGTGCCAGCAGTGGTCTGAGGTCCACAACTAATGAAAAACTGTTTTTT.